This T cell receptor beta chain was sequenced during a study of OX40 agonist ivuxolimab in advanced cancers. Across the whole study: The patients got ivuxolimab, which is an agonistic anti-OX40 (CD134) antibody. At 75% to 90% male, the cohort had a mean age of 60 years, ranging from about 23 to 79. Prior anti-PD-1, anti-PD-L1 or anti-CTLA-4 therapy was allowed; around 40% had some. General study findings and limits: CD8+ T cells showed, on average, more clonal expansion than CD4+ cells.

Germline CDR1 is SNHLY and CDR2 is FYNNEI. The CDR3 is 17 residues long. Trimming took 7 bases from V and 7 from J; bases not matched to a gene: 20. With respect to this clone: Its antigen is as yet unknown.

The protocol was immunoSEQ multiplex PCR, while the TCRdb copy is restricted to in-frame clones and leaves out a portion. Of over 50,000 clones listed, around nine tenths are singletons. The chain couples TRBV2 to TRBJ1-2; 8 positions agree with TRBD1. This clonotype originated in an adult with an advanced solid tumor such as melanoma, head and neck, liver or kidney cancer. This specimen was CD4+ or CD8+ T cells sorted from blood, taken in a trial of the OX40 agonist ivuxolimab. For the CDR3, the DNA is TGTGCCAGCATGTCCGGGTCAGGACAGGGCCTCTGGGGTGGCTACACCTTC. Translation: CASMSGSGQGLWGGYTF.